This T cell receptor (beta chain) stems from a study of T-cell memory formation after mild COVID-19. Study findings and constraints: SARS-CoV-2 specificity of second-wave clones peaking day 37 was unconfirmed. That cross-reactive memory joined was suggested by some responding clones appearing in pre-infection memory. Later expanders leaned toward CD4+, whereas clones contracting from day 15 to 85 were balanced CD4/CD8.

The TCR alpha and TCR beta cDNA libraries, bearing sample barcodes and UMIs, were generated by 5'RACE using constant-segment primers. TCRdb reprocessed the 5' RACE reads via MiXCR and lists one record per CDR3 protein. The sample has a few hundred thousand distinct CDR3 sequences; approximately 27% are singletons. The CDR3 runs 15 residues. The germline gives CDR1 SGHRS, CDR2 YFSETQ. Losses at the gene ends were 0 bases for V and 7 bases for J; bases not matched to a gene: 6. This clonotype was counted many times. What it binds is unknown. The material sequenced was PBMCs or a T cell subset sorted from them (not recorded which). The TCR originated in an adult woman who had mild COVID-19 (a few samples of this study predate the infection). Cell type and time point are not known. The J gene is TRBJ2-1, the V gene TRBV5-1; 8 bases are a match to TRBD1. CDR3 in DNA: TGCGCCAGCAGCTTGGACCAGGGGGCATGGAATGAGCAGTTCTTC. Translated, it gives CASSLDQGAWNEQFF.